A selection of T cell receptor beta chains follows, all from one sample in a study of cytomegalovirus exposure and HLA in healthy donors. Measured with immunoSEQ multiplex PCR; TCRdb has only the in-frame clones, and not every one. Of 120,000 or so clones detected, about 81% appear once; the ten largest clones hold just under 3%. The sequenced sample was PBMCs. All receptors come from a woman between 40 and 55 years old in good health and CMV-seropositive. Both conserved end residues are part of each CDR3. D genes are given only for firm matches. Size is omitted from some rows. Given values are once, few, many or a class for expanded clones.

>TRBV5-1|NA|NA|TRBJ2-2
CASSLSGRELFF
TGCGCCAGCAGCTTATCTGGCCGCGAGCTGTTTTTT
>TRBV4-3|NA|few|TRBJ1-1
CASRRWTGDTEAFF
TGCGCCAGCCGAAGATGGACGGGGGACACTGAAGCTTTCTTT
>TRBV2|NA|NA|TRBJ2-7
CASSAPPKENF
TGTGCCAGCAGTGCCCCCCCCAAGGAGAACTTC
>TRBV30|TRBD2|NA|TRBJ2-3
CAWSGSSGRTDTQYF
TGTGCCTGGAGTGGGTCTAGCGGCCGTACAGATACGCAGTATTTT
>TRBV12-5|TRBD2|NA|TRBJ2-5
CASGLGSQREQETQYF
TGTGCTAGTGGTTTGGGCAGCCAGCGGGAGCAAGAGACCCAGTACTTC
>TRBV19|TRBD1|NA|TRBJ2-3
CASSILPGQGVDTQYF
TGTGCCAGTAGTATCCTCCCGGGACAGGGTGTGGATACGCAGTATTTT
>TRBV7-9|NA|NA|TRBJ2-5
CASSHPLTFETQYF
TGTGCCAGCAGCCACCCATTAACATTTGAGACCCAGTACTTC
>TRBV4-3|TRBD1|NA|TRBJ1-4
CASSRGQNEKLFF
TGCGCCAGCAGCCGGGGACAGAATGAAAAACTGTTTTTT
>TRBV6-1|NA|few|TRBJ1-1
CASYYRGGRGEAFF
TGTGCCAGCTACTATAGAGGGGGAAGGGGTGAAGCTTTCTTT
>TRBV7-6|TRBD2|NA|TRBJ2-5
CASSALAGGLETQYF
TGTGCCAGCAGCGCGCTAGCGGGGGGGCTGGAGACCCAGTACTTC
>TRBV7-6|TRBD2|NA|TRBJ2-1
CASSALAGSYNEQFF
TGTGCCAGCAGCGCTTTAGCGGGGTCCTACAATGAGCAGTTCTTC
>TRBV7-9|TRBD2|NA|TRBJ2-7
CASKGGRAVEQYF
TGTGCCAGCAAAGGCGGGAGGGCCGTCGAGCAGTACTTC
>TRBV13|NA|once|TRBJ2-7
CASSFGQTYEQYF
TGTGCCAGCAGCTTTGGACAGACCTACGAGCAGTACTTC
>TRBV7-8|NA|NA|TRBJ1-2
CASSLDRTANYGYTF
TGTGCCAGCAGCTTAGATAGGACAGCGAACTATGGCTACACCTTC
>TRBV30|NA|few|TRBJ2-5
CAWSPGQETQYF
TGTGCCTGGAGTCCAGGCCAAGAGACCCAGTACTTC
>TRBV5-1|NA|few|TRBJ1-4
CASSLGPNEKLFF
TGCGCCAGCAGCTTGGGGCCTAATGAAAAACTGTTTTTT
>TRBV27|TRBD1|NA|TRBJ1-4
CASSPGQGAFNEKLFF
TGTGCCAGCAGTCCGGGACAGGGGGCTTTCAATGAAAAACTGTTTTTT
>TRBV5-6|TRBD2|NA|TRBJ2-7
CASSFSTSGRTYEQYF
TGTGCCAGCAGCTTTTCGACTAGCGGGAGAACCTACGAGCAGTACTTC
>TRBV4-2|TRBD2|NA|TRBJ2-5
CASSQARTSGVEETQYF
TGTGCCAGCAGCCAAGCTCGGACTAGCGGGGTCGAAGAGACCCAGTACTTC